This entry features one T cell receptor (beta chain) sequence. This specimen belongs to a study of shared T cell receptors in the human thymus. Profiled with immunoSEQ multiplex PCR; TCRdb holds only in-frame clones, not every one. The table has approximately 760,000 clones, 70% to 90% seen once. These data also featured in a second study, about human thymus T cells. That study reports: What appeared biased in thymic and blood repertoires was the usage of V and J genes. What related research reported was that thymic repertoires overlapped highly among unrelated individuals.

This sequence was found in a girl less than two years old with a congenital heart defect. Sequencing used thymocytes.

In DNA, the CDR3 is TGCGCCAGCAGCGGCTACACAGGGGGTGATTCACCCCTCCACTTT. Translated: CASSGYTGGDSPLHF. This chain joins TRBV5-1 and TRBJ1-6, with 8 bases lining up with TRBD1. Trimming took 4 bases from V and 8 from J; bases not matched to a gene: 8. Germline CDR1 is SGHRS and CDR2 is YFSETQ. This CDR3 has 15 residues.